Presented here are 26 T cell receptor beta chains from one specimen sequenced in a study of beta chain features in type 1 diabetes (dated by TCRdb to the late 2010s). Points the paper makes about the study in general: A moderate but significant shortening of TCRB CDR3 length was observed in type 1 diabetes patients in all four CD4+ subsets.

Antigen specificity for these receptors is unknown. The library was generated by the immunoSEQ multiplex PCR assay. The entire isolated RNA was reverse transcribed using the High Capacity cDNA Reverse Transcription Kit, and thus expressed TCRB transcripts were sequenced. In its TCRdb copy, this immuneACCESS table keeps in-frame sequences only and misses some clones. Where compared with another copy, unresolved V genes explain less than half of these, and the others have no known cause. The sample table shows about 650,000 clones, and about an eighth are seen once. Approximately 0.11% of the sample lies in the top ten. The sequencing sample was made of naive CD4+ T cells from blood. In the paper's terms, the cell subset or site label means: true naive CD4+ T cells. These receptors were collected from a man aged 25 to 45 with type 1 diabetes.

This clone was observed a few times. The V call is TRBV4-2, the J call TRBJ2-3, with 9 bases identical to TRBD2. CDR1 and CDR2 (germline): LGHNA, YNFKEQ. The CDR3 consists of 18 residues. V was clipped by 0 bases and J by 1 base; unmatched bases: 8. The CDR3 DNA follows: TGTGCCAGCAGCCAAGATGCTAAGCGGGGGGCCGGCACAGATACGCAGTATTTT. This gives the protein CASSQDAKRGAGTDTQYF.

V and J are TRBV11-2 and TRBJ1-2, with a tentative D call TRBD1 (6 bases). The CDR3 length is 15 residues. CDR1 and CDR2 from the germline V gene are SGHAT and FQNNGV. With 5 bases removed from V and 1 base from J, the gap between germline ends came to 14 bases. CDR3 loop: CASSLGGANNYGYTF. The CDR3 DNA follows: TGTGCCAGCAGCCTAGGGGGGGCCAATAACTATGGCTACACCTTC. Complete variable domain (other parts from reference TRBV11-2 and TRBJ1-2): EAGVAQSPRYKIIEKRQSVAFWCNPISGHATLYWYQQILGQGPKLLIQFQNNGVVDDSQLPKDRFSAERLKGVDSTLKIQPAKLEDSAVYLCASSLGGANNYGYTFGSGTRLTVV.

This clone was detected a few times. The chain links TRBV15 to TRBJ2-3, with 10 bases identical to TRBD2. CDR3 length: 16 amino acids. V lost 0 bases to trimming and J lost 5 bases; unmatched junction nucleotides: 5. Looked up from germline, CDR1 is LNHNV and CDR2 is YYDKDF (reference sequence). The CDR3 DNA sequence: TGTGCCACCAGCAGAGAGAGAGCGGGGGGGCAAGATACGCAGTATTTT. It codes for CATSRERAGGQDTQYF.

This clone was seen only a few times. The chain uses TRBV7-2 and TRBJ2-5, with D possibly TRBD1 on 5 matching bases. CDR3 length: 14 residues. Germline V gives CDR1 SGHTA, CDR2 FQGNSA. V was cut by 5 bases and J by 2 bases, with 12 bases left in between. CDR3 region: CASSPQGSQETQYF. CDR3 DNA sequence: TGTGCCAGCAGCCCTCAGGGATCACAAGAGACCCAGTACTTC.

The chain couples TRBV11-1 to TRBJ2-2; the match to TRBD1 covers 7 bases. Germline V gene sequence: CDR1 SGHAT, CDR2 FQDESV (reference sequence). Trimming cost V 5 bases and J 6 bases; bases outside gene matches: 6. This CDR3 comprises 14 residues. The CDR3 here is CASSLRQGAGELFF. CDR3 in DNA: TGTGCCAGCAGCCTACGACAGGGTGCCGGGGAGCTGTTTTTT.

This clone was counted only a few times. The chain links TRBV5-4 to TRBJ1-2; tentatively, D is TRBD1 (5 bases). Trimming shortened V by 7 bases and J by 0 bases, and 13 bases separated the two germline ends. The CDR3 consists of 14 residues. CDR1 and CDR2 (germline): SGHNT, YYREEE (reference sequence). The DNA of the CDR3 is TGTGCCAGCGGCAGAGAAGGGGCTAACTATGGCTACACCTTC. Translated, it gives CASGREGANYGYTF.

The chain has TRBV5-1 and TRBJ2-7; the match to TRBD2 covers 13 bases. Germline CDR1 and CDR2: SGHRS and YFSETQ. This CDR3 contains 16 residues. The junction had 8 bases not matched to a gene; V was cut back by 4 bases and J by 4 bases. The CDR3: CASSPPGLAGLYEQYF. The DNA for the CDR3 is TGCGCCAGCAGCCCGCCGGGACTAGCGGGATTATACGAGCAGTACTTC. Based on the CDR3 plus reference TRBV5-1 and TRBJ2-7, the full variable domain is KAGVTQTPRYLIKTRGQQVTLSCSPISGHRSVSWYQQTPGQGLQFLFEYFSETQRNKGNFPGRFSGRQFSNSRSEMNVSTLELGDSALYLCASSPPGLAGLYEQYFGPGTRLTVT.

This clone came up a few times. This chain joins TRBV4-2 and TRBJ2-1, with TRBD1 matching 9 bases. Looked up from germline, CDR1 is LGHNA and CDR2 is YNFKEQ. V lost 1 base to trimming and J lost 7 bases; unmatched junction nucleotides: 8. The CDR3 extends over 16 amino acids. The CDR3 DNA is TGTGCCAGCAGCCAAGCAGAAAGACAGGGGGTTAATGAGCAGTTCTTC. Residues: CASSQAERQGVNEQFF.

Remarks on this clone: This specimen includes other DNA sequences encoding the same CDR3. J is TRBJ1-3 and V is TRBV7-9, with a possible D match to TRBD1 (5 bases). Trimming took 1 base from V and 1 from J, leaving 8 bases between them. The CDR3 extends over 15 amino acids. CDR1 SEHNR and CDR2 FQNEAQ come from the germline V gene (reference sequence). As DNA, the CDR3 is TGTGCCAGCAGCTTAGTAGGGGTGTCTGGAAACACCATATATTTT. Protein sequence: CASSLVGVSGNTIYF.

The sample holds a few counts of this clone. The chain links TRBV27 to TRBJ2-3, with D tentatively TRBD2 (6 bases). Germline CDR1 and CDR2: MNHEY and SMNVEV (reference sequence). V was pared by 2 bases and J by 4 bases, with 10 bases between. CDR3 length equals 14 residues. The CDR3 here is CASSLAGSPDTQYF. The CDR3 DNA follows: TGTGCCAGCAGTTTAGCGGGGTCGCCAGATACGCAGTATTTT.

The sample holds a few counts of this clone. The genes are TRBV5-4 and TRBJ2-1; tentatively, D is TRBD1 or TRBD2 (5 bases each). This CDR3 is built from 14 residues. The germline V gene encodes CDR1 SGHNT and CDR2 YYREEE (reference sequence). Trimming removed 1 base from V and 9 bases from J, with 14 bases in between. The CDR3 is CASSLRDLLREQFF. The CDR3 DNA is TGTGCCAGCAGCTTGCGGGACCTGCTGCGTGAGCAGTTCTTC.

This rearrangement joins TRBV9 to TRBJ2-3, with TRBD1 identical over 10 bases. V was pared by 4 bases and J by 3 bases, with 11 bases of the junction left unmatched. The CDR3 has 17 amino acids. The V gene's germline CDR1 is SGDLS and CDR2 YYNGEE. The CDR3 spells CASSHRKGQGGTDTQYF. CDR3 DNA sequence: TGTGCCAGCAGCCATCGGAAAGGACAGGGGGGGACAGATACGCAGTATTTT.

The chain uses TRBV18 and TRBJ2-7, with a weak D call TRBD2 (5 bases). CDR1 is KGHSH and CDR2 is LQKENI in the germline V gene. Trimming removed 3 bases at V and 2 bases at J, with 11 bases between. The CDR3 extends over 14 amino acids. The CDR3 protein is CASSPPSGTYEQYF. In DNA, the CDR3 is TGTGCCAGCTCACCCCCTTCGGGGACCTACGAGCAGTACTTC.

The genes are TRBV7-2 and TRBJ2-2, with D possibly TRBD2 on 5 matching bases. With 4 bases removed from V and 4 bases from J, the gap between germline ends came to 10 bases. This CDR3 has 14 residues. Germline CDR1 SGHTA, CDR2 FQGNSA. As DNA, the CDR3 is TGTGCCAGCAGCTCGTCACGGGGCACCGGGGAGCTGTTTTTT. Protein product: CASSSSRGTGELFF. The whole variable domain, filled in from reference TRBV7-2 and TRBJ2-2, reads GAGVSQSPSNKVTEKGKDVELRCDPISGHTALYWYRQSLGQGLEFLIYFQGNSAPDKSGLPSDRFSAERTGGSVSTLTIQRTQQEDSAVYLCASSSSRGTGELFFGEGSRLTVL.

This clone occurred a few times. The CDR3 bases are TGTGCCAGCAGTCATACAGGGGGCTCAGAGACCCAGTACTTC. Translation: CASSHTGGSETQYF. This sequence joins TRBV25-1 and TRBJ2-5; TRBD1 matches at 9 bases. In germline, CDR1 is MGHDK, CDR2 SYGVNS. The CDR3 runs to 14 residues. Trimming removed 5 bases from V and 4 bases from J; junction bases left unmatched: 5.

This clone was found a few times. V usage is TRBV4-3 and J usage is TRBJ2-2; 7 bases match TRBD1. The CDR3 totals 16 residues. J lost 5 bases, V lost 3 bases, and 9 bases had no gene match. CDR1 and CDR2 (germline): LGHNA, YSLEER. The CDR3 nucleotides are TGCGCCAGCAGCCATGCGACAGGGACGAGGACCGGGGAGCTGTTTTTT. Amino acid sequence: CASSHATGTRTGELFF.

This clone was counted only a few times. This chain links TRBV18 with TRBJ1-1; TRBD1 matches at 8 bases. The ends lost 1 base at V and 6 bases at J; junction bases unmatched: 7. Germline CDR1 and CDR2: KGHSH and LQKENI. The CDR3 has 15 residues. CDR3 bases: TGTGCCAGCTCACCACTAGCAGGACAGGGCTCTGAAGCTTTCTTT. Amino acids: CASSPLAGQGSEAFF.

The chain recombines TRBV28 with TRBJ1-2; perhaps TRBD1 as D (6 bases). CDR1 MDHEN and CDR2 SYDVKM come from the germline V gene. Trimming took off 5 bases at V and 6 bases at J, with 13 bases between the two ends. CDR3 length: 13 residues. The CDR3 coding sequence is TGTGCCAGCAGTCCCACAGGGTACCATGGCTACACCTTC. Protein product: CASSPTGYHGYTF.

This clone was counted a few times. This chain joins TRBV18 and TRBJ2-7; 12 nucleotides agree with TRBD1. The germline V gene encodes CDR1 KGHSH and CDR2 LQKENI. The J segment lost 6 bases and the V segment lost 5 bases, leaving 2 bases of the junction unmatched. This CDR3 is 13 amino acids long. CDR3 loop: CASSGTGGLEQYF. For the CDR3, the DNA is TGTGCCAGCTCAGGGACAGGGGGCCTCGAGCAGTACTTC.

This rearrangement joins TRBV29-1 to TRBJ1-4, with D uncertain. Per the germline V gene, CDR1 is SQVTM and CDR2 is ANQGSEA. The CDR3 loop spans 13 amino acids. V was shortened by 7 bases and J by 6 bases, with 15 bases between the two germline ends. Written as DNA, the CDR3 is TGCAGCGGTTCGGGTGGGATGGATGAAAAACTGTTTTTT. It is translated as CSGSGGMDEKLFF.

The rearrangement links TRBV29-1 to TRBJ2-5; 9 positions match TRBD2. The length of the CDR3 is 15 residues. After removal of 8 bases from V and 0 bases from J, the junction contained 10 bases not matched to a gene. CDR1 SQVTM and CDR2 ANQGSEA come from the germline V gene. The CDR3 DNA reads TGCAGCTGCGCTCGGCTAGCGGGAAACCAAGAGACCCAGTACTTC. This gives the protein CSCARLAGNQETQYF.

DNA of the CDR3: TGCGCCAGCAGCTTGAATACCCAGGGCTACGAGCAGTACTTC. Protein sequence: CASSLNTQGYEQYF. The chain recombines TRBV5-1 with TRBJ2-7; TRBD1 might be the D (5 bases). The CDR3 spans 14 residues. Germline V CDR1 and CDR2: SGHRS, YFSETQ. Trimming left V 1 base short and J 3 bases short, with 11 bases between.

The chain joins TRBV6-5 to TRBJ1-5; D is perhaps TRBD1 (6 bases). The CDR3 length is 13 residues. The V gene's germline CDR1 is MNHEY and CDR2 SVGAGI. Between the trimmed V and J ends, which lost 11 bases and 3 bases, there was a span of 14 bases. The CDR3 nucleotides read TGTGCCGCCCAGCGGACAGCCAATCAGCCCCAGCATTTT. Translating it yields CAAQRTANQPQHF.

This clone was counted between two and nine times. V and J are TRBV7-2 and TRBJ2-3, with D maybe TRBD2 (5 bases). The CDR3 totals 13 residues. Germline V gene data show CDR1 as SGHTA and CDR2 as FQGNSA. V shed 3 bases and J shed 6 bases, with 10 bases lying between them. The CDR3 loop reads CASSFAGDDTQYF. CDR3 bases: TGTGCCAGCAGCTTCGCGGGTGACGATACGCAGTATTTT.

The chain recombines TRBV4-3 with TRBJ2-1; 10 nucleotides agree with TRBD2. Germline-derived CDR1 and CDR2 are LGHNA and YSLEER. V lost 0 bases and J lost 4; bases outside the gene matches: 3. The CDR3 is made up of 16 amino acids. In DNA, the CDR3 is TGCGCCAGCAGCCAAGAACCTAGCGGGGGATACAATGAGCAGTTCTTC. The encoded protein is CASSQEPSGGYNEQFF.

V and J are TRBV5-1 and TRBJ1-2; 8 bases match TRBD1. There are 15 residues in the CDR3. In germline, CDR1 is SGHRS, CDR2 YFSETQ. Trimming took 0 bases from V and 5 from J; bases not matched to a gene: 6. The CDR3 sequence is CASSLETGDGYGYTF. CDR3 coding DNA: TGCGCCAGCAGCTTGGAGACAGGGGATGGGTATGGCTACACCTTC.